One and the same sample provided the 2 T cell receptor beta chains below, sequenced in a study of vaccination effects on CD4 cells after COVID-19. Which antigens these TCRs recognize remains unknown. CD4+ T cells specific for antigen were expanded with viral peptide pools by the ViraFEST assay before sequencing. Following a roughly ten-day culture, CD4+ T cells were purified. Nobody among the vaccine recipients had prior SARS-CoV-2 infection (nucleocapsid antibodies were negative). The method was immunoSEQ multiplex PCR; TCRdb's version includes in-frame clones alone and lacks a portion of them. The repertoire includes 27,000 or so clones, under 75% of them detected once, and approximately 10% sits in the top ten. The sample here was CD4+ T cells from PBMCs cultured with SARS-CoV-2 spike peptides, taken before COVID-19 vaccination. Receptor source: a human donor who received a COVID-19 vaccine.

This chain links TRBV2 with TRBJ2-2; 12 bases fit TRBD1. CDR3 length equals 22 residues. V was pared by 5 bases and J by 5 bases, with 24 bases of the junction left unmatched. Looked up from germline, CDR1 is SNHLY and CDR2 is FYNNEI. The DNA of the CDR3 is TGTGCCAGCAGTCGATCGTTTAACGGGACAGGGGGCGTTAGGGTTATGACCGGGGAGCTGTTTTTT. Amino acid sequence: CASSRSFNGTGGVRVMTGELFF.

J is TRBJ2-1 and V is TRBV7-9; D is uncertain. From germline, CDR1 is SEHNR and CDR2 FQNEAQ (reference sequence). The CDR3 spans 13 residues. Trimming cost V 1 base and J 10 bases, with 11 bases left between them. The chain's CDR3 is CASSLVLDGEQFF. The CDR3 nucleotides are TGTGCCAGCAGCTTAGTTCTAGATGGGGAGCAGTTCTTC.